This TCR beta chain was profiled in a study of blood T cell repertoires in COVID-19. Background on the study: Sources were T cells, B-cell-depleted T cells, or PBMCs; the material itself was cDNA or gDNA.

Germline V gives CDR1 ENHRY, CDR2 SYGVKD. With V trimmed by 2 bases and J by 6 bases, 4 bases remained unmatched. The CDR3 is made up of 14 amino acids. This study enrolled people aged roughly 18 to 100 from approximately 24 US geographic areas. The protocol was immunoSEQ multiplex PCR, while the TCRdb copy is restricted to in-frame clones and leaves out a portion. The table has over 250,000 clones, 90% seen once. The chain recombines TRBV10-3 with TRBJ2-1; 7 bases align to TRBD2. This TCR derives from a woman in her 30s who had recovered from COVID-19. The sequenced material came from PBMCs or T cells enriched from blood (not recorded which). The chain's CDR3 is CAISEAGEFNEQFF. The CDR3 DNA is TGTGCCATCAGTGAGGCGGGGGAATTCAATGAGCAGTTCTTC.